The 8 T cell receptor beta chains below were found in one sample sequenced in a study of blood T cell repertoires in COVID-19. Only in-frame clones appear in the TCRdb table, and some are missing; sequencing was by immunoSEQ multiplex PCR. The data contain over 100,000 clones, 86% of them singletons. The sample taken for sequencing was peripheral blood. The source is a man aged 40-55 years with acute or convalescent COVID-19.

The chain employs TRBV30 and TRBJ1-6, with D uncertain. The germline gives CDR1 GTSNPN, CDR2 SVGIG (reference sequence). The CDR3 totals 13 residues. Trimming stripped 3 bases from V and 14 bases from J, with 17 bases between. CDR3 loop: CAWRDTYGSTLHF. The CDR3 DNA follows: TGTGCCTGGAGAGACACTTACGGATCGACCCTCCACTTT.

This chain connects TRBV19 to TRBJ1-5, with D perhaps TRBD1 (6 bases). Germline V CDR1 and CDR2: LNHDA, SQIVND (reference sequence). Trimming removed 5 bases from V and 7 bases from J, with 12 bases in between. This CDR3 is built from 13 residues. CDR3 nucleotides: TGTGCCAGTAGTCTAGCAGGGGAACAGCCCCAGCATTTT. Protein: CASSLAGEQPQHF.

This clone was observed a single time. The CDR3 spells CASSSNGGTEAFF. CDR3 sequence (DNA): TGCGCCAGCAGCTCCAACGGGGGCACTGAAGCTTTCTTT. The V call is TRBV5-1, the J call TRBJ1-1; D possibly corresponds to TRBD1 (5 bases). The CDR3 spans 13 residues. Germline assignment: CDR1 SGHRS and CDR2 YFSETQ. V lost 3 bases to trimming and J lost 4 bases, with 10 bases between them.

V and J are TRBV19 and TRBJ1-3; TRBD1 matches 7 bases. V dropped 6 bases and J dropped 2; count of bases not matched to a gene: 13. Germline V gives CDR1 LNHDA, CDR2 SQIVND (reference sequence). The CDR3 has 17 residues. The CDR3 DNA follows: TGTGCCAGTAGCCAAGCAGGGGGAAGGAACCCTGGAAACACCATATATTTT. This translates into CASSQAGGRNPGNTIYF.

The rearrangement uses TRBV20-1 and TRBJ1-1; TRBD1 aligns across 7 bases. Germline CDR1 reads DFQATT; CDR2 reads SNEGSKA (reference sequence). V was clipped by 3 bases and J by 0 bases; unmatched bases: 4. The CDR3 extends over 14 amino acids. The CDR3 bases are TGCAGTGCTAGTAACAGGGGAATGAACACTGAAGCTTTCTTT. As protein: CSASNRGMNTEAFF.

The genes are TRBV5-5 and TRBJ2-7; tentatively, D is TRBD2 (5 bases). Germline V lookup: CDR1 SGHKS, CDR2 YYEKEE (reference sequence). The CDR3 extends over 14 amino acids. Between the trimmed V and J ends, which lost 0 bases and 5 bases, there was a span of 12 bases. The CDR3 coding sequence is TGTGCCAGCAGCTTGGGAGTATTGAGGGACGAGCAGTACTTC. Protein sequence: CASSLGVLRDEQYF.

CDR3 protein: CASSSSGTGWDSPLHF. Here the CDR3 DNA reads TGTGCCAGCAGCTCATCCGGGACAGGGTGGGATTCACCCCTCCACTTT. V and J are TRBV5-6 and TRBJ1-6; TRBD1 matches at 9 bases. Germline-derived CDR1 and CDR2 are SGHDT and YYEEEE. The CDR3 has 16 amino acids. V lost 3 bases and J lost 8; bases outside the gene matches: 9.

CDR3 in DNA: TGTGCCAGCAGGCGAAAGACAGGGGAAGAAGGCTATGGCTACACCTTC. Amino acids: CASRRKTGEEGYGYTF. The gene calls are TRBV5-8 and TRBJ1-2, with 8 positions matching TRBD1. Per germline, CDR1 SGHTS and CDR2 YDEGEE. V was pared by 5 bases and J by 4 bases, with 13 bases of the junction left unmatched. This CDR3 is built from 16 residues.